The 11 T cell receptor beta chains presented below share a single source sample, sequenced in a study of CD8 T cells in Susac syndrome (dated by TCRdb to about 2019). Receptor amplification or capture employed the immunoSEQ multiplex PCR assay. RNA was extracted using the RNeasy kit, and about 0.5 to 1 microgram was reverse transcribed with random hexamers. TCRdb passed the public sequencing reads through fastp at Q25 and MiXCR, retaining productive beta sequences. Merged by CDR3 protein, the rows form single entries marked with the most common genes and DNA. In this sample the table shows approximately 170,000 distinct CDR3 sequences, roughly 94% of which occur a single time. The ten biggest clones cover about 0.089% of the sample. Sequencing was carried out using CD4+ T cells from PBMCs. Receptors were obtained from a human donor with multiple sclerosis.

The chain carries TRBV9 and TRBJ2-7, with 9 bases lining up with TRBD2. The CDR3 consists of 16 residues. Trimming cost V 2 bases and J 0 bases; bases outside gene matches: 6. Germline CDR1 SGDLS, CDR2 YYNGEE. The CDR3 DNA follows: TGTGCCAGCAGCGTGGGTTATAGCGGGAGCTCCTACGAGCAGTACTTC. As protein: CASSVGYSGSSYEQYF.

V usage is TRBV5-1 and J usage is TRBJ2-7; TRBD2 matches at 10 bases. The length of the CDR3 is 16 residues. J lost 4 bases, V lost 4 bases, and 11 bases had no gene match. Germline V gives CDR1 SGHRS, CDR2 YFSETQ. CDR3 nucleotide sequence: TGCGCCAGCAGCCTCGCCGAACTAGCGGGATCTTACGAGCAGTACTTC. This translates into CASSLAELAGSYEQYF.

This clonotype was seen just once. The germline gene is not matched at one end of the junction; a read error may be the cause. The chain combines TRBV4-1 with TRBJ2-1, with D perhaps matching TRBD2 (6 bases). The CDR3 has 18 amino acids. Germline CDR1 MGHRA, CDR2 YSYEKL. CDR3 sequence (DNA): TGCGCCAGCAGCCAACGCTTAGAGGGAGGACCCACCTACAGTGAGCAGTTCTTC. It codes for CASSQRLEGGPTYSEQFF.

The V gene is TRBV20-1, the J gene TRBJ2-5, with D perhaps matching TRBD1 (5 bases). The CDR3 loop spans 12 amino acids. Trimming stripped 6 bases from V and 3 bases from J, with 11 bases between. The germline V gene has CDR1 DFQATT and CDR2 SNEGSKA (reference sequence). The CDR3 DNA follows: TGCAGTGCCAAAGTAGGGGAAGAGACCCAGTACTTC. Amino acids: CSAKVGEETQYF.

The chain combines TRBV12-3 or TRBV12-4 with TRBJ2-2; tentative D call: TRBD2 (5 bases). The CDR3 spans 13 residues. Trimming shortened V by 7 bases and J by 8 bases, and 14 bases separated the two germline ends. CDR3 in DNA: TGTGCCAGCAAATGGGAGCGTTTGGGGGAGCTGTTTTTT. This encodes CASKWERLGELFF.

This clonotype was observed a single time. This chain uses TRBV7-9 with TRBJ2-1, with 10 nucleotides matching TRBD2. The CDR3 runs to 15 residues. V lost 1 base, J lost 8 bases, and 5 bases stayed unmatched. CDR1 and CDR2 (germline): SEHNR, FQNEAQ (reference sequence). CDR3 region: CASSLGSGRAYEQFF. For the CDR3, the DNA is TGTGCCAGCAGCTTAGGAAGCGGGAGGGCCTATGAGCAGTTCTTC.

The gene calls are TRBV2 and TRBJ2-1; a weak D match, TRBD2 (5 bases). CDR3 size: 15 residues. V shed 3 bases and J shed 7 bases, with 16 bases lying between them. Per germline, CDR1 SNHLY and CDR2 FYNNEI. The CDR3 region is CASSDGRAQANEQFF. The CDR3 DNA reads as TGTGCCAGCAGTGACGGGCGGGCGCAGGCTAATGAGCAGTTCTTC.

V and J are TRBV28 and TRBJ2-1; either TRBD1 or TRBD2 may fit D (5 bases each). Germline values: CDR1 MDHEN, CDR2 SYDVKM. This CDR3 is 13 amino acids long. The V and J ends lost 7 bases and 2 bases respectively, with 9 bases between them. Here the CDR3 DNA reads TGTGCCAGCAATCCGGGACCCTACAATGAGCAGTTCTTC. The encoded protein is CASNPGPYNEQFF. The full variable domain, completed using reference TRBV28 and TRBJ2-1, is DVKVTQSSRYLVKRTGEKVFLECVQDMDHENMFWYRQDPGLGLRLIYFSYDVKMKEKGDIPEGYSVSREKKERFSLILESASTNQTSMYLCASNPGPYNEQFFGPGTRLTVL.

The genes are TRBV15 and TRBJ2-5; D could derive from TRBD1 or TRBD2 (5 bases each). CDR1 is LNHNV, CDR2 YYDKDF, per germline (reference sequence). The ends were cut back, 11 bases at V and 3 bases at J, with 16 bases in the middle. The CDR3 extends over 13 amino acids. CDR3 bases: TGTGCCTCGACTGGGGGTAGGGAAGAGACCCAGTACTTC. It translates to CASTGGREETQYF.

This clonotype is a singleton in its sample. The chain recombines TRBV7-8 with TRBJ1-1; D remains unclear. The CDR3 runs to 14 residues. Trimming stripped 5 bases from V and 0 bases from J, with 10 bases between. Germline V CDR1 and CDR2: SGHVS, FQNEAQ. Here the CDR3 reads CASSIRSMNTEAFF. The DNA for the CDR3 is TGTGCCAGCAGCATCAGATCGATGAACACTGAAGCTTTCTTT.

The V call is TRBV4-2, the J call TRBJ1-5; D not resolved. Trimming pared 1 base from V and 8 bases from J, leaving 15 bases between. Germline V CDR1 and CDR2: LGHNA, YNFKEQ. This CDR3 has 15 amino acids. The CDR3 sequence: CASSQATNGFEPQHF. The CDR3 region has the DNA TGTGCCAGCAGCCAAGCAACCAACGGGTTCGAGCCCCAGCATTTT.